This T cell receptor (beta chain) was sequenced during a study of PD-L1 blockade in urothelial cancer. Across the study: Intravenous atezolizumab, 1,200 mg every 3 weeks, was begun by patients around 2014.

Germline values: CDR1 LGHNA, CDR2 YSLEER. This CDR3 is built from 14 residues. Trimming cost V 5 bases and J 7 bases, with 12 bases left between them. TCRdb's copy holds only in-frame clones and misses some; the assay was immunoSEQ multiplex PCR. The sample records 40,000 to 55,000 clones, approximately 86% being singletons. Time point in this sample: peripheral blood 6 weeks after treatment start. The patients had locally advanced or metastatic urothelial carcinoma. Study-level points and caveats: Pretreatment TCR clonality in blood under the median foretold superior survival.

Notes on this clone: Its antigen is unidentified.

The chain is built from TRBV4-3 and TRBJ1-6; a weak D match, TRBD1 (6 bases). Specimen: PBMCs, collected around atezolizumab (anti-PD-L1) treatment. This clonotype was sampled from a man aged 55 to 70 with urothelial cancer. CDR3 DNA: TGCGCCAGCAGCTTGACAGGACTCAATTCACCCCTCCACTTT. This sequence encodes CASSLTGLNSPLHF.